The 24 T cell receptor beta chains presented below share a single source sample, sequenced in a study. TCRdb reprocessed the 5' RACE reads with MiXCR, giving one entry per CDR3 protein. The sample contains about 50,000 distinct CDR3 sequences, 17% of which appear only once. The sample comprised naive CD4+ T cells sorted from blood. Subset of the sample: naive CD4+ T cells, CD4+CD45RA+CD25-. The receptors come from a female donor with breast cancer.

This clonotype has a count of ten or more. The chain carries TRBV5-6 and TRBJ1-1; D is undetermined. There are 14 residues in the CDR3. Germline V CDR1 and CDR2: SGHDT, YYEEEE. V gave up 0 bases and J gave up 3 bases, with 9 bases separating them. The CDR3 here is CASSLGAADTEAFF. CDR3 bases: TGTGCCAGCAGCTTGGGCGCCGCGGACACTGAAGCTTTCTTT.

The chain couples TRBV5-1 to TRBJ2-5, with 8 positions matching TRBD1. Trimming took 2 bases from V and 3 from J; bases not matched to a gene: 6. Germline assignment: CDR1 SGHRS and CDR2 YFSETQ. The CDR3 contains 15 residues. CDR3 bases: TGCGCCAGCAGCTTAGGGGGACAGGTCGAAGAGACCCAGTACTTC. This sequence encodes CASSLGGQVEETQYF.

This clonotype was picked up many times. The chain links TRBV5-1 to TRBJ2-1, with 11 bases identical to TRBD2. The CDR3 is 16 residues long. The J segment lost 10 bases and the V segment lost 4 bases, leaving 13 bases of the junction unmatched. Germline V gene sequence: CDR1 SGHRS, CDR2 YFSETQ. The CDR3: CASSDGTSGPANEQFF. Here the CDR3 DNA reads TGCGCCAGCAGCGACGGGACTAGCGGACCAGCCAACGAGCAGTTCTTC.

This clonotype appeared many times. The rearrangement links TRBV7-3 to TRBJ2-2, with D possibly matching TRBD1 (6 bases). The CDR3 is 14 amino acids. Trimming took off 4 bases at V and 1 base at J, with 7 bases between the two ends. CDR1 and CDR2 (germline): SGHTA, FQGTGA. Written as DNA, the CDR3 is TGTGCCAGCAGCTCGGGACAGAACACCGGGGAGCTGTTTTTT. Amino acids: CASSSGQNTGELFF.

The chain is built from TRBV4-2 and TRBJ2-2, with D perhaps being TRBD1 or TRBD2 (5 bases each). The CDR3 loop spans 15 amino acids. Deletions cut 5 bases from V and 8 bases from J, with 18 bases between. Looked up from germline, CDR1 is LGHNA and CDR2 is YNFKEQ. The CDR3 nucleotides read TGTGCCAGCAGCACCCGGGACGCCCCGGGGGGGGAGCTGTTTTTT. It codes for CASSTRDAPGGELFF.

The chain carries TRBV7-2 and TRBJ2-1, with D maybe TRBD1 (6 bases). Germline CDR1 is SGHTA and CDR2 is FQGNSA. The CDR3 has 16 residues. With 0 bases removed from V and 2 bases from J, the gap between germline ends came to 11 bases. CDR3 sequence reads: CASSLAGTLAYNEQFF. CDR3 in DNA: TGTGCCAGCAGCTTAGCCGGGACACTTGCCTACAATGAGCAGTTCTTC.

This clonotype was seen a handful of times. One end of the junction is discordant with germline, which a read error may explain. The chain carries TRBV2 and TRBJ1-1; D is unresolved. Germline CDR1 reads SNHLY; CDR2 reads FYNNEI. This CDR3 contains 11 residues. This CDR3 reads CATSLVTEAFF. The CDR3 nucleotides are TGTGCCACCAGTTTAGTAACTGAAGCTTTCTTT. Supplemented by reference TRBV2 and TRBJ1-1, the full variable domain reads EPEVTQTPSHQVTQMGQEVILRCVPISNHLYFYWYRQILGQKVEFLVSFYNNEISEKSEIFDDQFSVERPDGSNFTLKIRSTKLEDSAMYFCATSLVTEAFFGQGTRLTVV.

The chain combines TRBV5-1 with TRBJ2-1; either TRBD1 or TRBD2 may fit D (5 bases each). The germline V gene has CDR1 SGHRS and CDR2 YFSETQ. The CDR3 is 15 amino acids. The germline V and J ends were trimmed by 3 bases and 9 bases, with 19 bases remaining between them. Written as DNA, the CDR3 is TGCGCCAGCAGCTCGGACTCAACCCAGGGTGGTGAGCAGTTCTTC. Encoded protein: CASSSDSTQGGEQFF.

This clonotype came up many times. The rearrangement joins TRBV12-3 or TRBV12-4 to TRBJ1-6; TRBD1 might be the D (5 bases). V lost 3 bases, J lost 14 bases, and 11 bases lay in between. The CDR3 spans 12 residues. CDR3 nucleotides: TGTGCCAGCAGTTTCACCGGGGGGTCCCTCCACTTT. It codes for CASSFTGGSLHF.

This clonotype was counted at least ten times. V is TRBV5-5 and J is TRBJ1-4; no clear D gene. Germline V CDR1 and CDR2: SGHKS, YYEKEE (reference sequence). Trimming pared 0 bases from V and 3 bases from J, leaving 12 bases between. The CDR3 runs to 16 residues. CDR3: CASSLDIGRANEKLFF. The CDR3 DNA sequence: TGTGCCAGCAGCTTGGATATAGGGCGGGCTAATGAAAAACTGTTTTTT. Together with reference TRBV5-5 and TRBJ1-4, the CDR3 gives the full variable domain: DAGVTQSPTHLIKTRGQQVTLRCSPISGHKSVSWYQQVLGQGPQFIFQYYEKEERGRGNFPDRFSARQFPNYSSELNVNALLLGDSALYLCASSLDIGRANEKLFFGSGTQLSVL.

DNA for the CDR3: TGTGCCAGTAGTATGTTGGGACCCACGAACACTGAAGCTTTCTTT. Translating it yields CASSMLGPTNTEAFF. This chain links TRBV19 with TRBJ1-1, with TRBD1 as a possible D gene (5 bases). CDR1 and CDR2 (germline): LNHDA, SQIVND (reference sequence). This CDR3 spans 15 amino acids. Trimming stripped 3 bases from V and 1 base from J, with 12 bases between.

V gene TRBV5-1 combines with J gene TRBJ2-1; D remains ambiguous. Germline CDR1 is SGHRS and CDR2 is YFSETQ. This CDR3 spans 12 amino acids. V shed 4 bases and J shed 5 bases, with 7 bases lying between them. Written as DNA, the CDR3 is TGCGCCAGCAGCCCTGAGCACAATGAGCAGTTCTTC. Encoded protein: CASSPEHNEQFF.

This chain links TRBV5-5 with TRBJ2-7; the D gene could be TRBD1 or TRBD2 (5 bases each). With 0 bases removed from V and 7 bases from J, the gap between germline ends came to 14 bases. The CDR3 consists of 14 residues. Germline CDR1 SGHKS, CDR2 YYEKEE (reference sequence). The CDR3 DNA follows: TGTGCCAGCAGCTTGGAATGGGGGAGTAAAGAGCAGTACTTC. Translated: CASSLEWGSKEQYF.

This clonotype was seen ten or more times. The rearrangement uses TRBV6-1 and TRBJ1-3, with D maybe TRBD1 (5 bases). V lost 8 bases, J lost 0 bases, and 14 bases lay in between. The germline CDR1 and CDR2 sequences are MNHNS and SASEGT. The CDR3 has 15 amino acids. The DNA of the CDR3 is TGTGCCAGCGTAGAATACAGGAGCTCTGGAAACACCATATATTTT. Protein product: CASVEYRSSGNTIYF.

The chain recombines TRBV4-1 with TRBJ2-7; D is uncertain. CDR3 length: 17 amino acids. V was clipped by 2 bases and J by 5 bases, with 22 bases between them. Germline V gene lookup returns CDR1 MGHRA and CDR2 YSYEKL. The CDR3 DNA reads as TGCGCCAGCAGCCAAACTCTCCTTAGAGGCCCTCGGCACGAGCAGTACTTC. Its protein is CASSQTLLRGPRHEQYF.

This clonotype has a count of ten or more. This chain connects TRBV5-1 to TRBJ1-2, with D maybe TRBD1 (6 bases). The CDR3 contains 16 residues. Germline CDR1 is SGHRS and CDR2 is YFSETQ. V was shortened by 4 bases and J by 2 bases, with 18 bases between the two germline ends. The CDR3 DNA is TGCGCCAGCAGCACCTCCGGGACACCCGCGAACTATGGCTACACCTTC. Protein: CASSTSGTPANYGYTF.

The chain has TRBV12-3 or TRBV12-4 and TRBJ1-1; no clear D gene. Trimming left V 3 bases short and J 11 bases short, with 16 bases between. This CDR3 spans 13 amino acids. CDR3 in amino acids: CASSFPGAGSAFF. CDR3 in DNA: TGTGCCAGCAGTTTCCCTGGCGCGGGGTCGGCTTTCTTT.

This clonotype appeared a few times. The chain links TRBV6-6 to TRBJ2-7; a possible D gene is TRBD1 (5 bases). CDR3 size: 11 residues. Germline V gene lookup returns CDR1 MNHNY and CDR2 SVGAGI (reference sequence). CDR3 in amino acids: CAYRMGYEQYF. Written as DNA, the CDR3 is TGTGCTTACAGGATGGGTTACGAGCAGTACTTC.

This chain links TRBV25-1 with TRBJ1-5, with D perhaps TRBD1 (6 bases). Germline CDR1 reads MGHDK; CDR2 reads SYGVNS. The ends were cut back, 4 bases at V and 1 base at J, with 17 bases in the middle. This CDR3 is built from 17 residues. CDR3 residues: CASSGPGQGPSNQPQHF. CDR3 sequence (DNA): TGTGCCAGCAGTGGCCCAGGGCAGGGGCCAAGCAATCAGCCCCAGCATTTT.

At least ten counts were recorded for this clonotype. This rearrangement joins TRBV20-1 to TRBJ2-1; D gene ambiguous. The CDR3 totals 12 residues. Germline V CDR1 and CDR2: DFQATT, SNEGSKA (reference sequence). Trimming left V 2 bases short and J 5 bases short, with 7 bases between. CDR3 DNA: TGCAGTGCTAGAATCGGTGACAATGAGCAGTTCTTC. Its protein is CSARIGDNEQFF.

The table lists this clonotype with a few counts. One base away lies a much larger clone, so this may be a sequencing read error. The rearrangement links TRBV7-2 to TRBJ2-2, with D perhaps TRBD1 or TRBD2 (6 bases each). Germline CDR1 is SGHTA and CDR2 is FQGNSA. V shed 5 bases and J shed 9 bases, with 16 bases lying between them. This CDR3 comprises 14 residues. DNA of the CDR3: TGTGCCAGCAGCCGATCCCCGGGGGCCAGGGAGCTGTTTTTT. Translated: CASSRSPGARELFF.

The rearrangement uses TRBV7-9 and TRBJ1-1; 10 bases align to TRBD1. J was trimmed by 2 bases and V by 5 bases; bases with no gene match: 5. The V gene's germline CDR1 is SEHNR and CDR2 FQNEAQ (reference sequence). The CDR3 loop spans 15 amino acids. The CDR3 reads CASSPPTGGNTEAFF. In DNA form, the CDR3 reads TGTGCCAGCAGCCCACCGACAGGGGGCAACACTGAAGCTTTCTTT. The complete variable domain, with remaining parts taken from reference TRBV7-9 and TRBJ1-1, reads DTGVSQNPRHKITKRGQNVTFRCDPISEHNRLYWYRQTLGQGPEFLTYFQNEAQLEKSRLLSDRFSAERPKGSFSTLEIQRTEQGDSAMYLCASSPPTGGNTEAFFGQGTRLTVV.

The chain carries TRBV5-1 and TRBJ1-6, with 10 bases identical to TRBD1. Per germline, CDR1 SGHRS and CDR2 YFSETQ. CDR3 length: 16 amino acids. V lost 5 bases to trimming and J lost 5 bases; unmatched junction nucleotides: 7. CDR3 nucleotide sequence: TGCGCCAGCAGAGGAGGGACAGGGGACAATAATTCACCCCTCCACTTT. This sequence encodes CASRGGTGDNNSPLHF.

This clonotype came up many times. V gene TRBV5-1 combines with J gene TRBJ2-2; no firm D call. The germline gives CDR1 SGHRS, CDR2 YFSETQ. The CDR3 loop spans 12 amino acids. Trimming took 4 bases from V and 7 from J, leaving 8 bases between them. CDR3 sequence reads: CASSLSGGELFF. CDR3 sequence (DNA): TGCGCCAGCAGCCTTAGTGGCGGGGAGCTGTTTTTT.